This entry lists 30 T cell receptor beta chains sequenced from one sample in a study of post-analysis software for immune sequencing data. Study observations and caveats: In patients, TRBV5-6, TRBV5-1 and TRBV20-1 belonged to five or six TRBV segments found more frequently than in controls.

cDNA libraries of TCR beta carried unique molecular identifiers. TCRdb passed the PCR reads through MiXCR, listing each CDR3 protein once. The data hold some 800,000 distinct CDR3 sequences, with about 43% observed a single time. No antigen is known for these receptors. The source material was blood. The source of these receptors is a girl under 18 with multiple sclerosis.

This clonotype was seen a handful of times. The junction departs from germline at one end; a sequencing error may be responsible. The rearrangement joins TRBV7-9 to TRBJ2-3; D remains ambiguous. Germline-derived CDR1 and CDR2 are SEHNR and FQNEAQ (reference sequence). The CDR3 has 11 residues. In nucleotides, the CDR3 is TGTGCCGGCAGCTGGGCTTCAACGCAGTATTTT. Translation gives CAGSWASTQYF.

This clonotype is a singleton in its sample. This chain's CDR3 is CASSATTGFEQYF. CDR3 nucleotide sequence: TGTGCCAGCAGTGCGACGACTGGATTCGAGCAGTACTTC. The genes are TRBV12-3 or TRBV12-4 and TRBJ2-4, with D unclear. With the DNA end fitting TRBJ2-7 better, the J assignment may be wrong. This CDR3 comprises 13 residues.

The chain links TRBV20-1 to TRBJ2-4; the D call may be TRBD1 or TRBD2 (5 bases each). The CDR3 totals 14 residues. The V and J ends lost 3 bases and 6 bases respectively, with 15 bases between them. Germline V gives CDR1 DFQATT, CDR2 SNEGSKA (reference sequence). This chain's CDR3 is CSASPEGRLNIQYF. As DNA, the CDR3 is TGCAGTGCTAGCCCCGAGGGACGTCTAAACATTCAGTACTTC.

This CDR3 is CAISDPDRVVVEQYF. For the CDR3, the DNA is TGTGCCATCAGTGACCCCGACAGGGTTGTCGTCGAGCAGTACTTC. The V call is TRBV10-3, the J call TRBJ2-7; TRBD1 agrees at 7 bases. This CDR3 comprises 15 residues. After removal of 3 bases from V and 6 bases from J, the junction contained 11 bases not matched to a gene. Germline V gene lookup returns CDR1 ENHRY and CDR2 SYGVKD.

CDR3 protein: CASSGTRWTDTQYF. For the CDR3, the DNA is TGTGCCAGCAGTGGGACTCGATGGACAGATACGCAGTATTTT. V is TRBV27 and J is TRBJ2-3, with TRBD2 as a possible D gene (6 bases). The V end was cut by 5 bases, the J end by 3 bases, with 12 bases between. The CDR3 contains 14 residues. Germline V gene sequence: CDR1 MNHEY, CDR2 SMNVEV (reference sequence).

The V and J genes are TRBV6-5 and TRBJ1-6, with no clear D. Trimming cost V 0 bases and J 7 bases, with 13 bases left between them. Looked up from germline, CDR1 is MNHEY and CDR2 is SVGAGI. The CDR3 is made up of 16 amino acids. The CDR3 nucleotides read TGTGCCAGCAGTTACTCGCCTGACGGCGGCAATTCACCCCTCCACTTT. It specifies CASSYSPDGGNSPLHF.

This clonotype was observed a few times. The chain combines TRBV6-1 with TRBJ1-2; TRBD1 aligns across 8 bases. From germline, CDR1 is MNHNS and CDR2 SASEGT. With 3 bases clipped from V and 4 bases from J, the junction kept 1 base outside the gene matches. The CDR3 has 13 residues. CDR3 in amino acids: CASSEGTGYGYTF. The CDR3 DNA reads TGTGCCAGCAGTGAGGGGACAGGCTATGGCTACACCTTC.

V and J are TRBV6-2 or TRBV6-3 and TRBJ2-1; the D gene is possibly TRBD2 (6 bases). This CDR3 is 13 amino acids long. The ends were cut back, 5 bases at V and 8 bases at J, with 13 bases in the middle. From germline, CDR1 is MNHEY and CDR2 SVGEGT. The CDR3 is CASSARREDEQFF. CDR3 bases: TGTGCCAGCAGTGCACGCAGGGAGGATGAGCAGTTCTTC.

This chain connects TRBV5-1 to TRBJ2-5; TRBD2 might be the D (5 bases). The DNA end is more similar to TRBJ2-7, so the J call may be wrong. CDR3 length: 12 residues. Per germline, CDR1 SGHRS and CDR2 YFSETQ. In DNA form, the CDR3 reads TGCGCCAGCAGCTTGAGCGGAGGCGAGCAGTACTTC. This sequence encodes CASSLSGGEQYF.

The V gene is TRBV4-1, the J gene TRBJ2-1; 10 positions match TRBD2. In germline, CDR1 is MGHRA, CDR2 YSYEKL. Losses at the gene ends were 0 bases for V and 9 bases for J; bases not matched to a gene: 8. The CDR3 covers 16 residues. CDR3 sequence (DNA): TGCGCCAGCAGCCAAGATAGTCTAGCGGGAGCAGCTGAGCAGTTCTTC. Translation gives CASSQDSLAGAAEQFF.

With respect to this clonotype: One junction end disagrees with the germline gene, perhaps due to a read error. The chain is built from TRBV6-5 and TRBJ1-1; D remains ambiguous. Germline CDR1 reads MNHEY; CDR2 reads SVGAGI. The CDR3 is made up of 13 amino acids. The CDR3 loop reads CASSYGENTEVFF. CDR3 DNA: TGTGCCAGCAGTTACGGGGAGAACACTGAAGTTTTCTTT.

The chain combines TRBV7-9 with TRBJ1-1, with D uncertain. Looked up from germline, CDR1 is SEHNR and CDR2 is FQNEAQ (reference sequence). Between the trimmed V and J ends, which lost 5 bases and 1 base, there was a span of 14 bases. The CDR3 runs to 15 residues. CDR3 coding DNA: TGTGCCAGCAGCCCCGACGGGATGGAGAACACTGAAGCTTTCTTT. Amino acids: CASSPDGMENTEAFF.

This clonotype showed up just a few times. V gene TRBV25-1 combines with J gene TRBJ1-2; 7 bases agree with TRBD1. V trimming: 4 bases; J trimming: 6 bases; junction bases outside the gene matches: 2. Germline-derived CDR1 and CDR2 are MGHDK and SYGVNS. CDR3 length equals 12 residues. The chain's CDR3 is CASSATGNGYTF. DNA for the CDR3: TGTGCCAGCAGTGCGACAGGGAATGGCTACACCTTC.

As concerns this clonotype: An end of the junction differs from the germline gene, which may be a read error. This sequence joins TRBV7-2 and TRBJ2-7; D not certain. TRBJ2-5 matches the DNA end more closely, so the J call is doubtful. CDR1 and CDR2 (germline): SGHTA, FQGNSA. There are 14 residues in the CDR3. The DNA for the CDR3 is TGTGCCAGCAGCCTTCACTCGTTTCAAGGGACCCAGTACTTC. It encodes CASSLHSFQGTQYF.

The table lists this clonotype with a few counts. This rearrangement joins TRBV6-2 or TRBV6-3 to TRBJ2-5, with D unresolved. V was trimmed by 2 bases and J by 4 bases, leaving 11 bases between them. There are 14 residues in the CDR3. CDR1 and CDR2 (germline): MNHEY, SVGEGT. The CDR3 is CASSYLNSGETQYF. The CDR3 DNA reads as TGTGCCAGCAGTTACCTCAACTCAGGAGAGACCCAGTACTTC.

The V and J genes are TRBV18 and TRBJ2-1, with no clear D. The germline V gene has CDR1 KGHSH and CDR2 LQKENI. V dropped 1 base and J dropped 6 bases, with 19 bases sitting between them. The CDR3 runs to 17 residues. The CDR3 region is CASSPLSRLGVLNEQFF. As DNA, the CDR3 is TGTGCCAGCTCACCACTTAGTCGGCTAGGAGTCCTCAATGAGCAGTTCTTC. Based on the CDR3 plus reference TRBV18 and TRBJ2-1, the full variable domain is NAGVMQNPRHLVRRRGQEARLRCSPMKGHSHVYWYRQLPEEGLKFMVYLQKENIIDESGMPKERFSAEFPKEGPSILRIQQVVRGDSAAYFCASSPLSRLGVLNEQFFGPGTRLTVL.

This clonotype was observed a few times. This CDR3 reads CASSYSSVAKNIQYF. CDR3 coding DNA: TGTGCCAGCAGTTACTCGAGCGTAGCCAAAAACATTCAGTACTTC. The J gene is TRBJ2-4, the V gene TRBV6-6, with no clear D. The length of the CDR3 is 15 residues. V was clipped by 0 bases and J by 0 bases, with 6 bases between them. The germline V gene has CDR1 MNHNY and CDR2 SVGAGI (reference sequence).

The V gene is TRBV24-1, the J gene TRBJ2-5; D is perhaps TRBD2 (5 bases). The V end lost 9 bases, the J end lost 2 bases, and 15 bases lay between the germline ends. Germline CDR1 is KGHDR and CDR2 is SFDVKD. The CDR3 has 14 residues. DNA of the CDR3: TGTGCCACCGGTGGAAGCGGAGAACAAGAGACCCAGTACTTC. Amino acids: CATGGSGEQETQYF.

This clonotype was observed a few times. V is TRBV4-2 and J is TRBJ1-6; weak D call: TRBD1 (5 bases). The V gene's germline CDR1 is LGHNA and CDR2 YNFKEQ. V lost 0 bases and J lost 10, with 13 bases in between. CDR3 length: 15 residues. The CDR3 DNA reads TGTGCCAGCAGCCAAGAAGAGGGGAGCGAGTCACCCCTCCACTTT. It is translated as CASSQEEGSESPLHF.

The chain is built from TRBV12-3 or TRBV12-4 and TRBJ2-1; D uncertain. V was clipped by 2 bases and J by 7 bases, with 12 bases between them. This CDR3 has 14 amino acids. The CDR3 here is CASSLRESRNEQFF. CDR3 DNA: TGTGCCAGCAGTTTACGAGAGTCTAGGAATGAGCAGTTCTTC.

The gene calls are TRBV27 and TRBJ2-5; TRBD1 matches 10 bases. Germline loops: CDR1 MNHEY, CDR2 SMNVEV (reference sequence). The junction had 5 bases not matched to a gene; V was cut back by 2 bases and J by 5 bases. The CDR3 length is 15 residues. The CDR3 sequence is CASSLHDRGRETQYF. The DNA for the CDR3 is TGTGCCAGCAGTTTACATGACAGGGGGCGCGAGACCCAGTACTTC.

This clonotype was picked up a small number of times. DNA for the CDR3: TGCAGCGTTGATGCCGGAGGAAAAGAGACCCAGTACTTC. It specifies CSVDAGGKETQYF. The chain recombines TRBV29-1 with TRBJ2-5; possibly TRBD2 for D (5 bases). CDR1 SQVTM and CDR2 ANQGSEA come from the germline V gene. V shed 3 bases and J shed 3 bases, with 11 bases lying between them. The CDR3 extends over 13 amino acids.

This clonotype was counted a few times. This chain links TRBV19 with TRBJ2-7; no firm D call. Germline-derived CDR1 and CDR2 are LNHDA and SQIVND (reference sequence). Deletions cut 8 bases from V and 0 bases from J, with 11 bases between. The CDR3 contains 13 residues. CDR3 DNA sequence: TGTGCCAGTTCTCACGGAAGCTCCTACGAGCAGTACTTC. As protein: CASSHGSSYEQYF.

The chain links TRBV6-2 or TRBV6-3 to TRBJ2-7; possibly TRBD1 for D (5 bases). The CDR3 totals 13 residues. Germline lookup yields CDR1 MNHEY and CDR2 SVGEGT. Trimming cost V 7 bases and J 0 bases, with 10 bases left between them. CDR3 sequence reads: CASTTAYSYEQYF. CDR3 DNA sequence: TGTGCCAGCACGACAGCCTACTCCTACGAGCAGTACTTC.

The V and J genes are TRBV25-1 and TRBJ2-5, with 12 bases matching TRBD2. This CDR3 contains 18 residues. The trim removed 1 base at V and 2 bases at J, leaving 8 bases unmatched. The V gene's germline CDR1 is MGHDK and CDR2 SYGVNS. CDR3 region: CASSEFLSGLAGQETQYF. CDR3 in DNA: TGTGCCAGCAGTGAATTTCTCTCTGGACTAGCGGGACAAGAGACCCAGTACTTC.

V gene TRBV20-1 combines with J gene TRBJ2-4; D not certain. Germline CDR1 DFQATT, CDR2 SNEGSKA (reference sequence). V lost 0 bases and J lost 8, with 17 bases in between. The CDR3 totals 15 residues. The CDR3 protein is CSARDLWEGFDIQYF. The CDR3 bases are TGCAGTGCTAGAGATCTTTGGGAAGGCTTCGACATTCAGTACTTC.

This chain links TRBV19 with TRBJ2-1; TRBD1 matches 8 bases. The CDR3 runs to 15 residues. Trimming took 3 bases from V and 2 from J; bases not matched to a gene: 3. In germline, CDR1 is LNHDA, CDR2 SQIVND (reference sequence). The CDR3 nucleotides are TGTGCCAGTAGTATTACAGGGGGAACCTACAATGAGCAGTTCTTC. This translates into CASSITGGTYNEQFF.

This clonotype was seen a few times. This chain uses TRBV29-1 with TRBJ2-3; D is possibly TRBD2 (6 bases). Germline values: CDR1 SQVTM, CDR2 ANQGSEA. V lost 4 bases to trimming and J lost 5 bases, with 22 bases between them. This CDR3 contains 16 residues. CDR3 DNA: TGCAGCGTTGCGTCGGGACCGGGGAGGTTGGGAGATACGCAGTATTTT. The encoded protein is CSVASGPGRLGDTQYF.

This clonotype has ten or more counts. This chain joins TRBV3-1 and TRBJ2-7; a weak D match, TRBD2 (5 bases). V lost 2 bases to trimming and J lost 6 bases, with 14 bases between them. The CDR3 sequence is 14 residues long. CDR1 and CDR2 (germline): LGHDT, YNNKEL (reference sequence). In DNA form, the CDR3 reads TGTGCCAGCAGCCAACTAGATCGGAGCGGCGAGCAGTACTTC. Its protein is CASSQLDRSGEQYF.

The chain combines TRBV24-1 with TRBJ2-7, with a weak D call TRBD2 (5 bases). The CDR3 spans 15 residues. V lost 2 bases and J lost 0, with 10 bases in between. Germline CDR1 is KGHDR and CDR2 is SFDVKD. The CDR3 DNA follows: TGTGCCACCAGTGATTCCTCGCGGGCCTCCTACGAGCAGTACTTC. Translated, it gives CATSDSSRASYEQYF.